This T cell receptor (beta chain) was obtained from a study of CD8 T cells in ankylosing spondylitis. Points from the study as a whole: There was a TCR beta motif, made of several highly homologous variants, that appeared characteristic of ankylosing spondylitis blood. The authors found the disease-linked clones to be CD8+ and relatively rare in peripheral blood.

This clonotype was detected only a few times. Its antigen is unknown. Between the trimmed V and J ends, which lost 1 base and 0 bases, there was a span of 8 bases. CDR3 length: 15 amino acids. Germline V lookup: CDR1 SGHRS, CDR2 YFSETQ. Quantitative 5'-RACE with molecular barcodes generated TCR beta libraries. TCRdb reprocessed the 5' RACE reads via MiXCR and lists one record per CDR3 protein. Of approximately 350,000 distinct CDR3 sequences in the sample, over 12% were seen once. The TCR comes from a male donor with ankylosing spondylitis or in good health (not recorded which). This chain uses TRBV5-1 with TRBJ1-3; D is unresolved. The source material was blood, either unsorted or a sorted T cell fraction (not recorded which). CDR3 protein: CASSLSTSSGNTIYF. As DNA, the CDR3 is TGCGCCAGCAGCTTGTCGACGAGCTCTGGAAACACCATATATTTT. The full variable domain, its missing parts supplied by reference TRBV5-1 and TRBJ1-3, is KAGVTQTPRYLIKTRGQQVTLSCSPISGHRSVSWYQQTPGQGLQFLFEYFSETQRNKGNFPGRFSGRQFSNSRSEMNVSTLELGDSALYLCASSLSTSSGNTIYFGEGSWLTVV.